This TCR beta chain was found in a study of T cell responses to AZD1222 COVID-19 vaccine. Study-wide points: Clonal diversity may have been underestimated in mostly white British donors. Recipients of AZD1222 seropositive at baseline numbered only 5 or 6.

The method was immunoSEQ multiplex PCR; TCRdb's version includes in-frame clones alone and lacks a portion of them. The sample holds about 67,000 clones; 83% are singletons and the top ten take about 6.5%. The CDR3 length is 14 residues. Trimming left V 5 bases short and J 5 bases short, with 15 bases between. Germline CDR1 LNHDA, CDR2 SQIVND (reference sequence). Points on this clone: Its specificity is unknown.

The sample was peripheral blood, taken 28 days after the second AZD1222 dose. The origin of this receptor is an adult who received the AZD1222 COVID-19 vaccine. The chain couples TRBV19 to TRBJ2-5; D not certain. CDR3 nucleotides: TGTGCCAGTAGTCCGGAGTCCCGCTGGGAGACCCAGTACTTC. Residues: CASSPESRWETQYF.